The T cell receptor beta chain described here comes from a study of T cells in localized non-small cell lung cancer. This clone was seen only once. Its cognate antigen is unknown. Using immunoSEQ multiplex PCR, the repertoire was profiled, and TCRdb retains in-frame clones only, with some absent. The data contain roughly 50,000 clones, around 86% of them seen just once; the ten biggest clones take up around 20%. Findings of the study overall: Among the top 100 tumor clones, a median approximately 55 appeared in adjacent lung. Highest T cell clonality was seen in uninvolved adjacent lung, surpassing that measured in tumor.

The receptor's source is a female donor older than 55 with stage II squamous cell lung carcinoma. The source was peripheral blood, collected before any cancer treatment.

CDR3 coding DNA: TGTGCCAGCAGCCAGGGTAGTACTGAAGCTTTCTTT. As protein: CASSQGSTEAFF. The chain couples TRBV6-6 to TRBJ1-1, with D possibly matching TRBD1 (5 bases). This CDR3 contains 12 residues. The V gene's germline CDR1 is MNHNY and CDR2 SVGAGI (reference sequence). Trimming removed 6 bases from V and 5 bases from J, with 10 bases in between.